One sample yielded the 7 T cell receptor beta chains listed below, sequenced in a study of blood T cell repertoires in COVID-19 (dated by TCRdb to 2018 to 2021). The protocol used for the library was the immunoSEQ multiplex PCR assay. Imported from immuneACCESS, the table was reduced by TCRdb to in-frame sequences with V and J called. These copies leave out some clones; in studies compared against another copy, an unresolved V gene accounts for under half, and the cause of the remainder is not known. This sample has about 200,000 clones in its table, and 85% to 90% of those were observed once. The biggest ten clones account for about 2.2% of the sample. Sequenced material: peripheral blood. The receptors were gathered from a woman between 50 and 59 years old with acute or convalescent COVID-19.

V and J are TRBV7-2 and TRBJ2-3; 8 nucleotides match TRBD2. This CDR3 comprises 16 residues. CDR1 SGHTA and CDR2 FQGNSA come from the germline V gene. Trimming took 5 bases from V and 4 from J; bases not matched to a gene: 11. The CDR3 is CASSLKRESPPDTQYF. DNA for the CDR3: TGTGCCAGCAGCCTAAAGCGGGAGAGCCCCCCAGATACGCAGTATTTT.

This clone showed up just once. The chain employs TRBV7-3 and TRBJ2-1, with 15 bases identical to TRBD2. The germline CDR1 and CDR2 sequences are SGHTA and FQGTGA. V was clipped by 4 bases and J by 1 base; unmatched bases: 2. CDR3 length: 17 amino acids. The CDR3 reads CASSSGLAGGSYNEQFF. The CDR3 nucleotides read TGTGCCAGCAGCTCGGGACTAGCGGGGGGTTCCTACAATGAGCAGTTCTTC.

This clone was detected only a few times. The chain recombines TRBV30 with TRBJ1-5; 8 nucleotides match TRBD1. With 2 bases clipped from V and 9 bases from J, the junction kept 12 bases outside the gene matches. This CDR3 comprises 15 residues. CDR1 and CDR2 from the germline V gene are GTSNPN and SVGIG (reference sequence). Here the CDR3 reads CAWSFDRGLMGPQHF. DNA for the CDR3: TGTGCCTGGAGTTTTGACAGGGGCCTCATGGGGCCCCAGCATTTT.

The V gene is TRBV30, the J gene TRBJ2-1; TRBD2 aligns across 8 bases. This CDR3 comprises 11 residues. Germline V CDR1 and CDR2: GTSNPN, SVGIG (reference sequence). The trim removed 1 base at V and 15 bases at J, leaving 5 bases unmatched. The CDR3, as DNA: TGTGCCTGGAGTGCCGGACTAGCCCCGTTCTTC. Protein sequence: CAWSAGLAPFF.

The chain couples TRBV5-4 to TRBJ2-5; D unresolved. Trimming cost V 4 bases and J 5 bases, with 12 bases left between them. Germline lookup yields CDR1 SGHNT and CDR2 YYREEE (reference sequence). CDR3 size: 13 residues. CDR3 nucleotide sequence: TGTGCCAGCAGCGCGCCCCCGGAGGAGACCCAGTACTTC. It specifies CASSAPPEETQYF. The variable domain in full, with the rest retrieved from reference TRBV5-4 and TRBJ2-5, is ETGVTQSPTHLIKTRGQQVTLRCSSQSGHNTVSWYQQALGQGPQFIFQYYREEENGRGNFPPRFSGLQFPNYSSELNVNALELDDSALYLCASSAPPEETQYFGPGTRLLVL.

The chain links TRBV27 to TRBJ2-2; 12 bases agree with TRBD1. CDR3 size: 16 residues. V gave up 3 bases and J gave up 4 bases; unmatched junction bases: 3. CDR1 is MNHEY and CDR2 is SMNVEV in the germline V gene (reference sequence). For the CDR3, the DNA is TGTGCCAGCAGTTTCGGGACAGGGGGCCGCACCGGGGAGCTGTTTTTT. Protein product: CASSFGTGGRTGELFF.

The J gene is TRBJ2-3, the V gene TRBV5-6, with TRBD2 identical over 10 bases. CDR3 length: 16 residues. Germline V gene data show CDR1 as SGHDT and CDR2 as YYEEEE. With 2 bases clipped from V and 3 bases from J, the junction kept 6 bases outside the gene matches. The CDR3 nucleotides are TGTGCCAGCAGCTTCCTAGCGGGAGTAGGAACAGATACGCAGTATTTT. Translation gives CASSFLAGVGTDTQYF.